This T cell receptor beta chain was sequenced in a study of identical twins. Germline V gene sequence: CDR1 MGHRA, CDR2 YSYEKL. The CDR3 loop spans 13 amino acids. Each CDR3 protein gets one entry after TCRdb re-called the 5' RACE reads with MiXCR. The sample records 100,000 or so distinct CDR3 sequences, 5.9% being singletons. Whole-study results and caveats: Researchers reported excess low generation probability among twin-shared out-of-frame alpha sequences.

This clonotype was observed a few times. Its antigen remains unknown. Compared with germline, one end of the junction differs, possibly owing to a read error. Material for sequencing was memory T cells sorted from blood. The chain recombines TRBV4-1 with TRBJ2-5, with D tentatively TRBD2 (6 bases). The source is a woman aged 45-65 years in good health. In DNA, the CDR3 is TGCGCCAGCAGCCAAGAGGTCATCGGGGACTTCTCGTTC. As protein: CASSQEVIGDFSF.